This is a list of T cell receptor beta chains from one sample in a study of T cells in Graves' hyperthyroidism and ophthalmopathy. In TCRdb, the multiplex PCR reads were re-called with MiXCR into one record per CDR3 protein. The sample records about 300,000 distinct CDR3 sequences, about 19% being singletons. The specimen sequenced was blood. These receptors originate from a man in his fifties with Graves' ophthalmopathy. Both conserved end residues are part of each CDR3. D genes are given only for firm matches. Size values are once, few and many counts, or a class for expanded clones, and some rows have none.

v_call	clone_size	d_call	j_call	cdr3_aa	cdr3_nt
TRBV2	many	.	TRBJ2-5	CASSAGALQETQYF	TGTGCCAGCAGTGCTGGAGCGCTCCAAGAGACCCAGTACTTC
TRBV28	many	TRBD2	TRBJ2-2	CASSLKLALGGELFF	TGTGCCAGCAGTTTAAAACTAGCGTTAGGCGGGGAGCTGTTTTTT
TRBV3-1	.	TRBD2	TRBJ2-7	CASSREGAPSYEQYF	TGTGCCAGCAGCCGGGAGGGAGCCCCCTCCTACGAGCAGTACTTC
TRBV14	many	.	TRBJ2-1	CASSPLRDYNEQFF	TGTGCCAGCAGCCCTCTGCGGGACTACAATGAGCAGTTCTTC
TRBV7-8	many	TRBD1	TRBJ2-7	CASSPRQGIAYEQYF	TGTGCCAGCAGCCCCCGACAGGGGATTGCCTACGAGCAGTACTTC
TRBV12-3/TRBV12-4	.	.	TRBJ1-4	CASSQGTVGGEKLFF	TGTGCCAGCAGTCAAGGGACCGTTGGAGGTGAAAAACTGTTTTTT
TRBV5-1	.	TRBD2	TRBJ2-5	CASSLVGLADQETQYF	TGCGCCAGCAGCTTGGTCGGACTAGCGGACCAAGAGACCCAGTACTTC
TRBV5-1	.	TRBD2	TRBJ2-3	CASSLAASGRITDTQYF	TGCGCCAGCAGCTTGGCGGCTAGCGGGAGAATCACAGATACGCAGTATTTT
TRBV4-2	.	.	TRBJ2-6	CASSQEGSPSGANVLTF	TGTGCCAGCAGCCAAGAGGGTTCACCCTCTGGGGCCAACGTCCTGACTTTC
TRBV9	.	TRBD2	TRBJ2-7	CASSVGPGTSGYYEQYF	TGTGCCAGCAGCGTCGGCCCCGGGACTAGCGGATACTACGAGCAGTACTTC
TRBV6-4	few	TRBD2	TRBJ2-3	CASSDRGLGQGDTQYF	TGTGCCAGCAGTGACAGGGGACTAGGACAAGGGGATACGCAGTATTTT